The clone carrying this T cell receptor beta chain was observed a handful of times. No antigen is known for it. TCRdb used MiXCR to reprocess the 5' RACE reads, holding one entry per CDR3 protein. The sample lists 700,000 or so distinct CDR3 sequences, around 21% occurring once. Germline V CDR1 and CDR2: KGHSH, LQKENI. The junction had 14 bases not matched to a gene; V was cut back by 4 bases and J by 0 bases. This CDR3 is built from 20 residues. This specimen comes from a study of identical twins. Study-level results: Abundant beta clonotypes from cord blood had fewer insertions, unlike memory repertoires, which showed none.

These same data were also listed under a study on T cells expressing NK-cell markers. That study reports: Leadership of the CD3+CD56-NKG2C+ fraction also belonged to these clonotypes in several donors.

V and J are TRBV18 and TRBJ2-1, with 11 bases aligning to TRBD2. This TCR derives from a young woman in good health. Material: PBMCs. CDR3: CASSLLRTGTSGSSYNEQFF. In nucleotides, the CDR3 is TGTGCCAGCTCACTACTGCGGACCGGGACTAGCGGTAGCTCCTACAATGAGCAGTTCTTC. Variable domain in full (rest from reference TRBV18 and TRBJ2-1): NAGVMQNPRHLVRRRGQEARLRCSPMKGHSHVYWYRQLPEEGLKFMVYLQKENIIDESGMPKERFSAEFPKEGPSILRIQQVVRGDSAAYFCASSLLRTGTSGSSYNEQFFGPGTRLTVL.